The clone carrying this T cell receptor (beta chain) was detected only once. The antigen is undetermined. The sample is drawn from a study of cytomegalovirus exposure and HLA in healthy donors. Study-level points and caveats: Analyses of presence and absence presupposed an approximately uniform sequencing depth across donors. Available immune exposure information was restricted to CMV serostatus only. As a later analysis showed, several of the most significant clusters appeared to be linked to common viral pathogens.

The PCR employed 60 Vbeta primers together with 13 Jbeta primers. In the original analysis: The count from a later analysis was tens of millions of unique TCR beta chains, approximately 9.9 million of them shared. Repertoires were generated with immunoSEQ multiplex PCR, while TCRdb's copy carries only in-frame clones and drops some. The V and J calls and clone size come from that table; D and trimming were worked out from the DNA. The sample lists 200,000 to 250,000 clones; approximately 84% were seen once. This CDR3 comprises 16 residues. Looked up from germline, CDR1 is SGHRS and CDR2 is YFSETQ. With 1 base removed from V and 2 bases from J, the gap between germline ends came to 14 bases.

J is TRBJ2-3 and V is TRBV5-1; possibly TRBD2 for D (6 bases). Sequencing was carried out using PBMCs. The TCR originated in a woman aged 40 to 49 in good health and CMV-seronegative. The CDR3 nucleotides read TGCGCCAGCAGCTTGCTACGGGGGTGGGTCACAGATACGCAGTATTTT. Its translation: CASSLLRGWVTDTQYF.